This T cell receptor (beta chain) appears in the sequencing data of a study of CD4+ T cells in melanoma. Study results and caveats: A reported correlation linked neoantigen-specific CD4+ T cells to CD8+, macrophage and B cell function. Reportedly, melanoma neoantigen-specific CD4+ T cells showed varied differentiation states.

Profiling relied on immunoSEQ multiplex PCR, and the TCRdb table lists in-frame clones only, not all of them. Of about 55,000 clones in the sample, about 72% are singletons; the top ten hold roughly 4.9%. In regard to this clone: Its antigen is still unknown.

This CDR3 spans 13 amino acids. CDR1 is GTSNPN, CDR2 SVGIG, per germline (reference sequence). Trimming took 0 bases from V and 3 from J, leaving 7 bases between them. The chain joins TRBV30 to TRBJ2-3; D is possibly TRBD2 (5 bases). This receptor was obtained from a human donor with melanoma. The source material was tumor tissue. CDR3 in amino acids: CAWSVPGTDTQYF. The CDR3 DNA reads as TGTGCCTGGAGTGTCCCGGGGACAGATACGCAGTATTTT.